The rows below give T cell receptor beta chains drawn from one sample of a study of blood T cell repertoires in COVID-19. Assay: immunoSEQ multiplex PCR; the TCRdb copy retains only in-frame clones and omits some. The sample has 55,000 to 75,000 clones, roughly 70% seen once. Sequences were obtained from peripheral blood. The receptors were gathered from a man in his sixties with acute or convalescent COVID-19. Both conserved end residues are part of each CDR3. D genes are given only for firm matches. Clone size, where shown, is once, few, many, or a class for clones that have expanded.

d_gene,j_gene,v_gene,abundance,CDR3aa,CDR3nt
TRBD2,TRBJ2-1,TRBV9,.,CASSGHGGAEGEQFF,TGTGCCAGCAGTGGACACGGGGGGGCGGAAGGAGAGCAGTTCTTC
TRBD1,TRBJ2-2,TRBV5-1,.,CASSLQGADTGELFF,TGCGCCAGCAGCTTACAGGGGGCGGACACCGGGGAGCTGTTTTTT
TRBD2,TRBJ2-1,TRBV6-5,.,CASSLSSGRVDEQFF,TGTGCCAGCAGTTTGAGTAGCGGGAGAGTCGATGAGCAGTTCTTC
.,TRBJ2-5,TRBV28,.,CASSLPRSTQYF,TGTGCCAGCAGTTTACCCCGGAGCACCCAGTACTTC
.,TRBJ1-5,TRBV9,.,CASSETGLDNQPQHF,TGTGCCAGCAGCGAGACAGGTCTCGACAATCAGCCCCAGCATTTT
.,TRBJ1-1,TRBV19,few,CASSPNRGGEAFF,TGTGCCAGTAGTCCAAATCGGGGTGGGGAAGCTTTCTTT
TRBD1,TRBJ2-7,TRBV19,.,CASSIGQGGTYEQYF,TGTGCCAGTAGTATAGGACAGGGGGGCACCTACGAGCAGTACTTC
.,TRBJ2-1,TRBV6-2/TRBV6-3,.,CASSYSLRGNEQFF,TGTGCCAGCAGTTATTCCCTCCGGGGTAATGAGCAGTTCTTC
TRBD1,TRBJ1-3,TRBV9,.,CASSRRPGQGAGNTIYF,TGTGCCAGCAGCAGGCGACCGGGACAGGGTGCTGGAAACACCATATATTTT
.,TRBJ2-1,TRBV11-3,.,CASSLARYNEQFF,TGTGCCAGCAGCTTGGCGCGGTACAATGAGCAGTTCTTC
.,TRBJ1-1,TRBV20-1,.,CSARGDTEAFF,TGCAGTGCCCGGGGGGACACTGAAGCTTTCTTT
TRBD1,TRBJ2-1,TRBV7-8,.,CASSRADRGRNEQFF,TGTGCCAGCAGCCGAGCAGACAGGGGGCGGAATGAGCAGTTCTTC
.,TRBJ1-2,TRBV5-4,.,CASSNRQTANYGYTF,TGTGCCAGCAGCAACCGACAGACTGCTAACTATGGCTACACCTTC
TRBD1,TRBJ1-4,TRBV11-1,.,CASSFGQGDEKLFF,TGTGCCAGCAGCTTTGGACAGGGGGACGAAAAACTGTTTTTT
TRBD2,TRBJ2-1,TRBV4-1,.,CASSQPATSGGMSLFF,TGCGCCAGCAGCCAACCGGCGACTAGCGGGGGCATGAGCCTGTTCTTC
TRBD1,TRBJ2-4,TRBV6-6,.,CASANRGIAKNIQYF,TGTGCCAGCGCGAACAGGGGAATAGCCAAAAACATTCAGTACTTC